The present entry profiles one T cell receptor beta chain with its context. Per the original data handling: Estimates of nucleated cell counts were drawn from the amplification of reference gene primers. Produced via immunoSEQ multiplex PCR; TCRdb's table is partial and in-frame only. That table supplies the V and J calls and clone size; D and trimming were determined from the DNA. The sample lists over 75,000 clones, around 80% occurring once. The sample originates from a study of blood T cell repertoires in COVID-19. Study information: Some COVID-19 samples were acute and others convalescent; all came from the United States, Italy and Spain. In each case, the material was cDNA or gDNA derived from T cells, B-cell-depleted T cells, or PBMCs.

The CDR3 is 16 residues long. V trimming: 1 base; J trimming: 9 bases; junction bases outside the gene matches: 12. The V gene's germline CDR1 is LGHDT and CDR2 YNNKEL (reference sequence). The sequence was collected from a woman aged 80 or over with acute or convalescent COVID-19. The specimen sequenced was peripheral blood. The J gene is TRBJ1-5, the V gene TRBV3-1 (or the pseudogene TRBV3-2), with TRBD1 matching over 7 bases. CDR3 loop: CASSQGAGAAGGPQHF. DNA of the CDR3: TGTGCCAGCAGCCAAGGGGCAGGGGCGGCAGGGGGGCCCCAGCATTTT.